This T cell receptor (beta chain) was sequenced for a study of CD8 T cells in ankylosing spondylitis. CDR3 length: 16 residues. Germline CDR1 DFQATT, CDR2 SNEGSKA (reference sequence). V gave up 4 bases and J gave up 5 bases; unmatched junction bases: 12. Points from the study as a whole: Earlier work had already found some motif variants in reactive arthritis synovial fluid and blood. One TCR beta motif, made up of seven to nine highly homologous variants, appeared characteristic of ankylosing spondylitis blood. Reportedly, matched ankylosing spondylitis synovial fluid was significantly enriched for disease-linked clones.

This clonotype came up a few times. The antigen is undetermined. Each TCR beta library was made by quantitative 5'-RACE that incorporated molecular barcodes. TCRdb analysed the 5' RACE reads with MiXCR anew, one entry per CDR3 protein. The data show some 700,000 distinct CDR3 sequences, around 17% seen once. The origin of this receptor is a male donor with ankylosing spondylitis. The sequenced material came from blood, either unsorted or a sorted T cell fraction (not recorded which). The V and J genes are TRBV20-1 and TRBJ2-5, with 11 bases fitting TRBD2. This chain's CDR3 is CSATQPVAGGEETQYF. The CDR3 DNA reads as TGCAGTGCTACCCAACCGGTAGCGGGGGGGGAGGAGACCCAGTACTTC.